Listed here are 11 T cell receptor beta chains from one sample, sequenced in a study of blood T cell repertoires in COVID-19. Profiling relied on immunoSEQ multiplex PCR, and the TCRdb table lists in-frame clones only, not all of them. The table includes 150,000 or so clones, 65% to 90% detected once. The sequenced material came from peripheral blood. All receptors derive from a woman between 45 and 65 years old with acute or convalescent COVID-19.

The chain carries TRBV5-4 and TRBJ1-2; D remains ambiguous. The germline V and J ends were trimmed by 0 bases and 6 bases, with 3 bases remaining between them. CDR1 and CDR2 from the germline V gene are SGHNT and YYREEE (reference sequence). This CDR3 spans 11 amino acids. CDR3 in amino acids: CASSLVDGYTF. The CDR3 nucleotides read TGTGCCAGCAGCTTGGTCGATGGCTACACCTTC. The full variable domain, its missing parts supplied by reference TRBV5-4 and TRBJ1-2, is ETGVTQSPTHLIKTRGQQVTLRCSSQSGHNTVSWYQQALGQGPQFIFQYYREEENGRGNFPPRFSGLQFPNYSSELNVNALELDDSALYLCASSLVDGYTFGSGTRLTVV.

The chain has TRBV27 and TRBJ1-6, with TRBD1 identical over 7 bases. The CDR3 is made up of 17 amino acids. The junction had 15 bases not matched to a gene; V was cut back by 5 bases and J by 8 bases. The V gene's germline CDR1 is MNHEY and CDR2 SMNVEV (reference sequence). The CDR3 coding sequence is TGTGCCAGCAGTCCCCGGAGGGCAGGGGGTTTCGATTCACCCCTCCACTTT. Translation: CASSPRRAGGFDSPLHF.

The rearrangement uses TRBV28 and TRBJ2-7; TRBD2 might be the D (5 bases). Per germline, CDR1 MDHEN and CDR2 SYDVKM. The CDR3 loop spans 14 amino acids. V dropped 5 bases and J dropped 3 bases, with 14 bases sitting between them. The CDR3 DNA follows: TGTGCCAGCAGTACGCCGGGAACATACTACGAGCAGTACTTC. Amino acid sequence: CASSTPGTYYEQYF.

The chain carries TRBV11-2 and TRBJ1-2, with TRBD1 matching 9 bases. V was clipped by 8 bases and J by 6 bases; unmatched bases: 4. The V gene's germline CDR1 is SGHAT and CDR2 FQNNGV. The CDR3 contains 12 residues. This chain's CDR3 is CASGQGTDGYTF. The CDR3 DNA sequence: TGTGCCAGCGGACAGGGGACTGATGGCTACACCTTC. The variable domain in full, with the rest retrieved from reference TRBV11-2 and TRBJ1-2, is EAGVAQSPRYKIIEKRQSVAFWCNPISGHATLYWYQQILGQGPKLLIQFQNNGVVDDSQLPKDRFSAERLKGVDSTLKIQPAKLEDSAVYLCASGQGTDGYTFGSGTRLTVV.

The gene calls are TRBV28 and TRBJ1-3; D call uncertain. This CDR3 contains 12 residues. V lost 8 bases and J 4 bases, leaving 9 bases between the germline ends. CDR1 and CDR2 (germline): MDHEN, SYDVKM. CDR3: CASSTGGNTIYF. The CDR3 coding sequence is TGTGCCAGCTCAACGGGGGGAAACACCATATATTTT.

The V gene is TRBV25-1, the J gene TRBJ1-2, with D hard to call. There are 13 residues in the CDR3. The germline gives CDR1 MGHDK, CDR2 SYGVNS. Trimming shortened V by 4 bases and J by 0 bases, and 6 bases separated the two germline ends. The CDR3 DNA reads TGTGCCAGCAGTGTAGTAGCTAACTATGGCTACACCTTC. This translates into CASSVVANYGYTF.

The chain uses TRBV4-2 and TRBJ2-5; 8 nucleotides agree with TRBD2. This CDR3 is 14 amino acids long. J was trimmed by 2 bases and V by 5 bases; bases with no gene match: 4. Germline values: CDR1 LGHNA, CDR2 YNFKEQ. The CDR3 reads CASSGREEQETQYF. In nucleotides, the CDR3 is TGTGCCAGCAGCGGGCGGGAGGAACAAGAGACCCAGTACTTC.

The chain is built from TRBV3-1 (or the pseudogene TRBV3-2) and TRBJ1-4; 9 bases are shared with TRBD1. The germline V gene has CDR1 LGHDT and CDR2 YNNKEL (reference sequence). V gave up 0 bases and J gave up 7 bases; unmatched junction bases: 15. CDR3 length: 19 amino acids. The CDR3 bases are TGTGCCAGCAGCCAAGATCCACAGGGGGCATCCTTGGTTGGTGAAAAACTGTTTTTT. Translating gives CASSQDPQGASLVGEKLFF.

The rearrangement joins TRBV4-3 to TRBJ2-1, with 9 bases aligning to TRBD2. Germline CDR1 LGHNA, CDR2 YSLEER. The CDR3 sequence is 17 residues long. The V segment lost 0 bases and the J segment 4 bases; nucleotides outside the gene matches: 7. CDR3 nucleotide sequence: TGCGCCAGCAGCCAAGATCGGTGGCTAGCGGGGTACAATGAGCAGTTCTTC. This codes for CASSQDRWLAGYNEQFF.

The rearrangement links TRBV15 to TRBJ2-1; TRBD1 is a possible D gene (5 bases). CDR3 length: 15 amino acids. Germline V gene sequence: CDR1 LNHNV, CDR2 YYDKDF (reference sequence). The ends were cut back, 0 bases at V and 3 bases at J, with 9 bases in the middle. CDR3 sequence: CATSREGVSYNEQFF. CDR3 coding DNA: TGTGCCACCAGCAGAGAAGGGGTAAGCTACAATGAGCAGTTCTTC. Complete variable domain (other parts from reference TRBV15 and TRBJ2-1): DAMVIQNPRYQVTQFGKPVTLSCSQTLNHNVMYWYQQKSSQAPKLLFHYYDKDFNNEADTPDNFQSRRPNTSFCFLDIRSPGLGDTAMYLCATSREGVSYNEQFFGPGTRLTVL.

This clone was observed a single time. The rearrangement links TRBV29-1 to TRBJ2-1, with 9 bases identical to TRBD1. Germline CDR1 SQVTM, CDR2 ANQGSEA. The CDR3 sequence is 14 residues long. J was trimmed by 6 bases and V by 7 bases; bases with no gene match: 10. CDR3 nucleotide sequence: TGCAGCGCTAAAGGACAGGGGAGCGGCAATGAGCAGTTCTTC. Protein: CSAKGQGSGNEQFF.